These 31 T cell receptor beta chains were all obtained from the same sample, sequenced in a study of radiotherapy plus CTLA-4 blockade in lung cancer (dated by TCRdb to 2017 to 2018). The protocol used for the library was the immunoSEQ multiplex PCR assay. TCRdb limited this immuneACCESS table to in-frame rearrangements with V and J called. A share of clones is missing; checked studies link under half to unresolved V genes, and the rest is unexplained. The sample has some 32,000 clones on record, 80% to 90% of them singletons. Jointly, the top ten make up just under 25% of the sample. The specimen comprised peripheral blood, sampled from a patient treated with radiotherapy plus ipilimumab. The receptors originated from a human donor with non-small cell lung cancer that progressed on radiotherapy plus ipilimumab.

The chain links TRBV7-6 to TRBJ1-1, with unresolved D. This CDR3 is 14 amino acids long. V was pared by 2 bases and J by 4 bases, with 11 bases between. Germline V gene sequence: CDR1 SGHVS, CDR2 FNYEAQ. CDR3 coding DNA: TGTGCCAGCAGCTTAACGGGAGCCAGCACTGAAGCTTTCTTT. It codes for CASSLTGASTEAFF.

To note about this clone: A junction end diverges from the germline sequence, so it may reflect a read error. This chain joins TRBV7-7 and TRBJ2-7; 8 bases are shared with TRBD1. Germline CDR1 reads SSHAT; CDR2 reads FNYEAQ (reference sequence). The length of the CDR3 is 15 residues. CDR3 region: CASSLGQGATYEQYF. The CDR3, as DNA: TGTGCTAGCAGCTTGGGCCAGGGGGCCACCTACGAGCAGTACTTC.

CDR3 nucleotides: TGTGCCAGCTCCGCAGGGTTGGACACTGAAGCTTTCTTT. As protein: CASSAGLDTEAFF. This sequence joins TRBV18 and TRBJ1-1, with a possible D match to TRBD1 (5 bases). The germline V and J ends were trimmed by 6 bases and 3 bases, with 11 bases remaining between them. CDR1 is KGHSH and CDR2 is LQKENI in the germline V gene. The CDR3 is 13 amino acids.

CDR3 DNA sequence: TGTGCCAGCAGCGTAGACTCGTCCACAGATACGCAGTATTTT. This translates into CASSVDSSTDTQYF. This chain joins TRBV9 and TRBJ2-3, with unresolved D. The V and J ends lost 0 bases and 2 bases respectively, with 7 bases between them. The CDR3 has 14 residues. Germline V lookup: CDR1 SGDLS, CDR2 YYNGEE.

J is TRBJ2-7 and V is TRBV7-2; 13 bases are shared with TRBD2. Looked up from germline, CDR1 is SGHTA and CDR2 is FQGNSA. The V segment lost 5 bases and the J segment 6 bases; nucleotides outside the gene matches: 4. This CDR3 has 14 amino acids. CDR3 region: CASSTGTSGAEQYF. CDR3 DNA: TGTGCCAGCAGCACGGGGACTAGCGGGGCCGAGCAGTACTTC.

The V and J genes are TRBV4-1 and TRBJ2-1; 8 bases map to TRBD2. This CDR3 is built from 16 residues. V shed 4 bases and J 0 bases; nucleotides not matched to a gene: 5. Germline CDR1 MGHRA, CDR2 YSYEKL. CDR3 nucleotides: TGCGCCAGCAGCCGGACTAGCTTGAGCTCCTACAATGAGCAGTTCTTC. Its protein is CASSRTSLSSYNEQFF.

The chain employs TRBV5-1 and TRBJ2-1; 7 bases are shared with TRBD2. CDR3 length equals 16 residues. From germline, CDR1 is SGHRS and CDR2 YFSETQ. V shed 0 bases and J 8 bases; nucleotides not matched to a gene: 11. In nucleotides, the CDR3 is TGCGCCAGCAGCTTGGAAGGGGCTAGCGGATGGGATGAGCAGTTCTTC. Translation: CASSLEGASGWDEQFF.

The rearrangement uses TRBV27 and TRBJ1-5, with D tentatively TRBD1 (5 bases). The length of the CDR3 is 14 residues. Per the germline V gene, CDR1 is MNHEY and CDR2 is SMNVEV (reference sequence). V lost 2 bases and J lost 7, with 12 bases in between. The CDR3 reads CASSLRQGGQPQHF. The DNA of the CDR3 is TGTGCCAGCAGTTTAAGGCAGGGAGGCCAGCCCCAGCATTTT.

The sample holds a few counts of this clone. In the same sample, other DNA sequences code for this CDR3. This rearrangement joins TRBV6-5 to TRBJ1-1; weak D call: TRBD1 (6 bases). This CDR3 is 15 amino acids long. V was clipped by 2 bases and J by 13 bases, with 23 bases between them. Germline CDR1 and CDR2: MNHEY and SVGAGI. Written as DNA, the CDR3 is TGTGCCAGCAGTTACACCCATAACCGGGGCCAGGGGTATTTCTTT. This sequence encodes CASSYTHNRGQGYFF.

The chain has TRBV7-6 and TRBJ2-3; TRBD1 might be the D (6 bases). The V end was cut by 4 bases, the J end by 6 bases, with 14 bases between. The germline V gene encodes CDR1 SGHVS and CDR2 FNYEAQ. This CDR3 is built from 14 residues. CDR3 amino acids: CASSSFKQGDTQYF. The CDR3 DNA is TGTGCCAGCAGCTCATTTAAACAGGGCGATACGCAGTATTTT. The full variable domain, completed using reference TRBV7-6 and TRBJ2-3, is GAGVSQSPRYKVTKRGQDVALRCDPISGHVSLYWYRQALGQGPEFLTYFNYEAQQDKSGLPNDRFSAERPEGSISTLTIQRTEQRDSAMYRCASSSFKQGDTQYFGPGTRLTVL.

This clone came up a few times. V and J are TRBV15 and TRBJ2-5; D call uncertain. V was pared by 1 base and J by 3 bases, with 9 bases between. Germline values: CDR1 LNHNV, CDR2 YYDKDF (reference sequence). This CDR3 has 14 amino acids. The CDR3: CATSRGRSKETQYF. Written as DNA, the CDR3 is TGTGCCACCAGCAGAGGTCGGTCCAAAGAGACCCAGTACTTC.

The chain couples TRBV2 to TRBJ2-3, with 11 bases matching TRBD2. The V and J ends lost 7 bases and 3 bases, in that order; junction bases with no gene match: 12. CDR3 length: 17 amino acids. Germline V CDR1 and CDR2: SNHLY, FYNNEI. In DNA, the CDR3 is TGTGCCAGCACCCTACGGTGGGCTAGCGGGGGGACAGATACGCAGTATTTT. This codes for CASTLRWASGGTDTQYF.

The chain carries TRBV5-1 and TRBJ2-7, with TRBD2 matching over 15 bases. Germline CDR1 SGHRS, CDR2 YFSETQ. The CDR3 contains 15 residues. V was clipped by 3 bases and J by 6 bases; unmatched bases: 4. The CDR3 protein is CASSWEGLAGGEQYF. In nucleotides, the CDR3 is TGCGCCAGCAGCTGGGAGGGACTAGCGGGGGGCGAGCAGTACTTC.

By frequency in the sample, this clone is medium-sized. Other DNA variants within this sample encode the same CDR3. The chain carries TRBV27 and TRBJ2-2, with 9 nucleotides matching TRBD1. The V gene end was trimmed by 11 bases and the J gene end by 6 bases; junction bases not matched to a gene: 7. Germline values: CDR1 MNHEY, CDR2 SMNVEV (reference sequence). The CDR3 extends over 13 amino acids. As DNA, the CDR3 is TGTGCCTGCCGGACAGGGGACGCCGGGGAGCTGTTTTTT. It codes for CACRTGDAGELFF.

The gene calls are TRBV19 and TRBJ2-3; 8 bases match TRBD2. CDR3 length equals 15 residues. CDR1 is LNHDA, CDR2 SQIVND, per germline (reference sequence). V lost 4 bases, J lost 6 bases, and 9 bases stayed unmatched. The DNA for the CDR3 is TGTGCCAGTAGTACCCTTTCGCGGGGGGAGGATACGCAGTATTTT. Protein: CASSTLSRGEDTQYF.

The rearrangement links TRBV5-8 to TRBJ1-4; TRBD1 might be the D (6 bases). CDR1 is SGHTS and CDR2 is YDEGEE in the germline V gene. Trimming left V 0 bases short and J 2 bases short, with 11 bases between. The length of the CDR3 is 16 residues. In DNA form, the CDR3 reads TGTGCCAGCAGCTTGGACAGGGTCGCGACTAATGAAAAACTGTTTTTT. This gives the protein CASSLDRVATNEKLFF.

This CDR3 reads CASSQTGGLNTGELFF. Here the CDR3 DNA reads TGCGCCAGCAGCCAGACAGGGGGCCTGAACACCGGGGAGCTGTTTTTT. The rearrangement joins TRBV5-1 to TRBJ2-2, with 10 bases that match TRBD1. V shed 4 bases and J 1 base; nucleotides not matched to a gene: 4. Germline CDR1 reads SGHRS; CDR2 reads YFSETQ. The CDR3 spans 16 residues.

The count of this clone is one. This chain uses TRBV9 with TRBJ1-1, with 7 bases aligning to TRBD1. Germline V CDR1 and CDR2: SGDLS, YYNGEE. Trimming at V came to 3 bases and at J to 0 bases, leaving 5 bases not matched to a gene. This CDR3 region has 15 residues. DNA for the CDR3: TGTGCCAGCAGCGAGACTGGGACAGTGAACACTGAAGCTTTCTTT. This translates into CASSETGTVNTEAFF.

This sequence joins TRBV7-9 and TRBJ2-3; 9 bases align to TRBD2. The V segment lost 4 bases and the J segment 1 base; nucleotides outside the gene matches: 9. The CDR3 sequence is 17 residues long. CDR1 and CDR2 from the germline V gene are SEHNR and FQNEAQ (reference sequence). The CDR3 is CASSSYPSSGGTDTQYF. The CDR3 DNA reads TGTGCCAGCAGCTCGTATCCGTCTAGCGGGGGCACAGATACGCAGTATTTT. The full variable domain, in which reference TRBV7-9 and TRBJ2-3 provide the parts outside the CDR3, is DTGVSQNPRHKITKRGQNVTFRCDPISEHNRLYWYRQTLGQGPEFLTYFQNEAQLEKSRLLSDRFSAERPKGSFSTLEIQRTEQGDSAMYLCASSSYPSSGGTDTQYFGPGTRLTVL.

V usage is TRBV18 and J usage is TRBJ2-7, with 14 bases identical to TRBD2. The germline gives CDR1 KGHSH, CDR2 LQKENI. The CDR3 length is 16 residues. With V trimmed by 5 bases and J by 1 base, 4 bases remained unmatched. The chain's CDR3 is CASSVGLAGVSYEQYF. In DNA form, the CDR3 reads TGTGCCAGCTCAGTGGGACTAGCGGGGGTGTCCTACGAGCAGTACTTC.

The chain couples TRBV9 to TRBJ1-2, with 8 bases aligning to TRBD1. V gave up 0 bases and J gave up 5 bases; unmatched junction bases: 6. Germline CDR1 and CDR2: SGDLS and YYNGEE. The CDR3 contains 15 residues. This CDR3 is CASSVAQGARYGYTF. CDR3 DNA sequence: TGTGCCAGCAGCGTAGCGCAGGGGGCAAGGTATGGCTACACCTTC.

The chain carries TRBV7-2 and TRBJ1-2; D not certain. Trimming took 0 bases from V and 0 from J, leaving 11 bases between them. The CDR3 sequence is 16 residues long. Germline assignment: CDR1 SGHTA and CDR2 FQGNSA. The CDR3 DNA is TGTGCCAGCAGCTTAGCCCCGTGGCGGACTAACTATGGCTACACCTTC. It encodes CASSLAPWRTNYGYTF.

This rearrangement joins TRBV6-6 to TRBJ1-5; D might be TRBD1 (5 bases). In germline, CDR1 is MNHNY, CDR2 SVGAGI (reference sequence). V was shortened by 5 bases and J by 0 bases, with 14 bases between the two germline ends. There are 16 residues in the CDR3. The CDR3 bases are TGTGCCAGCAGTAGTACAGGTTTAAATAGCAATCAGCCCCAGCATTTT. It yields the protein CASSSTGLNSNQPQHF.

V is TRBV4-3 and J is TRBJ1-4, with no clear D. The CDR3 spans 14 residues. V lost 4 bases to trimming and J lost 4 bases, with 10 bases between them. Germline V gene lookup returns CDR1 LGHNA and CDR2 YSLEER. CDR3 sequence: CASSRGLDNEKLFF. The CDR3 region has the DNA TGCGCCAGCAGCCGAGGCCTAGATAATGAAAAACTGTTTTTT.

The rearrangement uses TRBV15 and TRBJ2-7; perhaps TRBD1 as D (5 bases). Germline V gives CDR1 LNHNV, CDR2 YYDKDF (reference sequence). Trimming cost V 1 base and J 6 bases, with 13 bases left between them. CDR3 length: 14 amino acids. The CDR3 sequence: CATSRVGLDTEQYF. The CDR3 DNA reads TGTGCCACCAGCAGAGTAGGGCTGGACACCGAGCAGTACTTC.

V gene TRBV28 combines with J gene TRBJ2-7, with 10 nucleotides matching TRBD2. After removal of 7 bases from V and 6 bases from J, the junction contained 12 bases not matched to a gene. Germline loops: CDR1 MDHEN, CDR2 SYDVKM. There are 15 residues in the CDR3. CDR3 coding DNA: TGTGCCAGCAAGGCTAGCGGGGGCGCCCCTGTCGAGCAGTACTTC. It specifies CASKASGGAPVEQYF.

J is TRBJ1-1 and V is TRBV7-2; D is ambiguous. This CDR3 has 15 amino acids. Germline V gene sequence: CDR1 SGHTA, CDR2 FQGNSA. V lost 1 base to trimming and J lost 5 bases, with 14 bases between them. CDR3 nucleotide sequence: TGTGCCAGCAGCTTAGGGCAGGCCCGGAGGACTGAAGCTTTCTTT. It yields the protein CASSLGQARRTEAFF.

The chain recombines TRBV9 with TRBJ1-6; weak D call: TRBD1 (6 bases). The CDR3 runs 16 residues. The V gene lost 3 bases and the J gene lost 2 bases, with 12 bases spanning the gap. Germline CDR1 reads SGDLS; CDR2 reads YYNGEE. The CDR3 here is CASSAHRDAYNSPLHF. CDR3 DNA sequence: TGTGCCAGCAGCGCTCACAGGGACGCCTATAATTCACCCCTCCACTTT.

This clone occurred a few times. The chain joins TRBV18 to TRBJ2-3; 9 positions match TRBD2. Germline V lookup: CDR1 KGHSH, CDR2 LQKENI. The CDR3 sequence is 16 residues long. With V trimmed by 6 bases and J by 0 bases, 7 bases remained unmatched. The CDR3 protein is CASSPTGTSSTDTQYF. For the CDR3, the DNA is TGTGCCAGCTCCCCCACGGGGACTAGCAGCACAGATACGCAGTATTTT.

This chain links TRBV2 with TRBJ1-6; 9 nucleotides match TRBD1. The V gene end was trimmed by 6 bases and the J gene end by 2 bases; junction bases not matched to a gene: 11. The germline V gene encodes CDR1 SNHLY and CDR2 FYNNEI. The CDR3 totals 18 residues. The CDR3 coding sequence is TGTGCCAGCAGGCCGGGACAGGGTCTCGGGCCCTATAATTCACCCCTCCACTTT. Its translation is CASRPGQGLGPYNSPLHF.

This chain connects TRBV5-6 to TRBJ2-7; 9 bases are shared with TRBD2. The CDR3 loop spans 18 amino acids. Per the germline V gene, CDR1 is SGHDT and CDR2 is YYEEEE. The V segment lost 0 bases and the J segment 1 base; nucleotides outside the gene matches: 11. The CDR3 DNA reads as TGTGCCAGCAGCTTGGATACGGTCGCTAGCGGGGAATCCTACGAGCAGTACTTC. This gives the protein CASSLDTVASGESYEQYF.